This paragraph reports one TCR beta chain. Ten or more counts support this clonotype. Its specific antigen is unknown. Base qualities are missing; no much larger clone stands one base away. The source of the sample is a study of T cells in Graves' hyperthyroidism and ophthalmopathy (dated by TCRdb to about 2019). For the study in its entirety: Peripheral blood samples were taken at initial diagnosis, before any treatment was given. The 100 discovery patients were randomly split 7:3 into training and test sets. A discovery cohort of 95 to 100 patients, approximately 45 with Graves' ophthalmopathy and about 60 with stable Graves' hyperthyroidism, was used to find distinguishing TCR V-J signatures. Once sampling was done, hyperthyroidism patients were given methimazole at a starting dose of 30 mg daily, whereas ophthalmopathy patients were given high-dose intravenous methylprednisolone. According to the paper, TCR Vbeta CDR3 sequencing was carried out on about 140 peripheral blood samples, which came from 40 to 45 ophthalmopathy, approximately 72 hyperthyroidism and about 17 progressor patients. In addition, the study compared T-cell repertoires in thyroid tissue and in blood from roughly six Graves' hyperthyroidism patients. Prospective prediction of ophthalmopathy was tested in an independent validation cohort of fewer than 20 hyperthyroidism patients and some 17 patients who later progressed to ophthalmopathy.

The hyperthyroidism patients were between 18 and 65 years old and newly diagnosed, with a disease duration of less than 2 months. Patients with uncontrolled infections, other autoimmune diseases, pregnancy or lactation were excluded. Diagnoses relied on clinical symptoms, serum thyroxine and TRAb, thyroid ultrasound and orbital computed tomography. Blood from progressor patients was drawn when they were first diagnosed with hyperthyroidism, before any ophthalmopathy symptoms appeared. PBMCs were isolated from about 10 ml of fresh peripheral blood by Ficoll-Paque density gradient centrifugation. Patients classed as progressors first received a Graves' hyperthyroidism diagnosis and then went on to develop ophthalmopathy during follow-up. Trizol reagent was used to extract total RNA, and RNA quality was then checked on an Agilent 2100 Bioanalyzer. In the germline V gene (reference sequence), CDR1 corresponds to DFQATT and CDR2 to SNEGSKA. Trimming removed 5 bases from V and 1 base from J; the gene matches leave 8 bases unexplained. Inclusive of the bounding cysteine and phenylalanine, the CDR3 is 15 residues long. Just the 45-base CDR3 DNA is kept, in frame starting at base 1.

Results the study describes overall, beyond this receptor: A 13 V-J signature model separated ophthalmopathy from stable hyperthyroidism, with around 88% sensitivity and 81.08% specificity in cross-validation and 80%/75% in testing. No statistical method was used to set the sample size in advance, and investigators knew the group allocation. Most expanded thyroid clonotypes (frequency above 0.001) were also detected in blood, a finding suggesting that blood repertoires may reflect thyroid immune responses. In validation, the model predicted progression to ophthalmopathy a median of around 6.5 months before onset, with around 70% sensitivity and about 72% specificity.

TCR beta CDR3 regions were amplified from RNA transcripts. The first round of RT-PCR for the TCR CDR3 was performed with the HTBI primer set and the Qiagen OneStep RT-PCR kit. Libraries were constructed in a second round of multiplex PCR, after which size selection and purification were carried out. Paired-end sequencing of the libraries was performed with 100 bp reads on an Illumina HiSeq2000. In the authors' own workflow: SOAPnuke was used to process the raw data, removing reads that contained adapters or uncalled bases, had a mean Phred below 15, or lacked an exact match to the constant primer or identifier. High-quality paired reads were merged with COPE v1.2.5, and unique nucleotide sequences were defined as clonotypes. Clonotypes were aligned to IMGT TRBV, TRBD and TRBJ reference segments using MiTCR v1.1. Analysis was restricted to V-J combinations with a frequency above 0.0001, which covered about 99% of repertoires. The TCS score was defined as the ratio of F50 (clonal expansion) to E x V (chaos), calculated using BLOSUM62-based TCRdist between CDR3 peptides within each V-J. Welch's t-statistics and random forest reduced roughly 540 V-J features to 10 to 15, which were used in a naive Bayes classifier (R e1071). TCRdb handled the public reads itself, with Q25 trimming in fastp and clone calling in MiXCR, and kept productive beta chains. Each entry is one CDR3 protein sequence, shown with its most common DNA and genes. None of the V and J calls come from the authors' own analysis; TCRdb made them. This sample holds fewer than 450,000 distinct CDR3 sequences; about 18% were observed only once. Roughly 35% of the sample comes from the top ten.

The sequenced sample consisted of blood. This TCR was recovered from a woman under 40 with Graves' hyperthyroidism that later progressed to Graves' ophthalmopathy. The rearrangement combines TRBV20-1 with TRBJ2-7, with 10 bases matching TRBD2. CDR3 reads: CSARMSGGASYEQYF. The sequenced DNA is TGCAGTGCTCGTATGAGCGGGGGGGCTTCCTACGAGCAGTACTTC.